This T cell receptor beta chain was recovered during a study of T-cell memory formation after mild COVID-19. About the research overall: Each donor largely had its own TCR clusters.

Study-wide results and caveats: That cross-reactive memory joined was suggested by some responding clones appearing in pre-infection memory. The study found contracting CD4+ clones mainly in CM and EM and contracting CD8+ clones in EMRA.

Amplification by 5'RACE using constant-segment primers produced TCR alpha and TCR beta cDNA libraries that carried sample barcodes and UMIs. TCRdb used MiXCR to reprocess the 5' RACE reads, holding one entry per CDR3 protein. This table holds roughly 350,000 distinct CDR3 sequences, 20% to 25% found once. CDR1 SNHLY and CDR2 FYNNEI come from the germline V gene. V was trimmed by 8 bases and J by 0 bases, leaving 14 bases between them. The CDR3 spans 14 residues. This clonotype was counted only a few times. Its antigen is undetermined. This TCR derives from an adult woman who had mild COVID-19 (a few samples of this study predate the infection). Cell type and time point are not known. Sample: PBMCs or a T cell subset sorted from them (not recorded which). The V gene is TRBV2, the J gene TRBJ2-7, with D possibly matching TRBD1 (6 bases). CDR3 loop: CASLRDMSSYEQYF. The CDR3, as DNA: TGTGCCAGCCTCCGGGACATGAGCTCCTACGAGCAGTACTTC.